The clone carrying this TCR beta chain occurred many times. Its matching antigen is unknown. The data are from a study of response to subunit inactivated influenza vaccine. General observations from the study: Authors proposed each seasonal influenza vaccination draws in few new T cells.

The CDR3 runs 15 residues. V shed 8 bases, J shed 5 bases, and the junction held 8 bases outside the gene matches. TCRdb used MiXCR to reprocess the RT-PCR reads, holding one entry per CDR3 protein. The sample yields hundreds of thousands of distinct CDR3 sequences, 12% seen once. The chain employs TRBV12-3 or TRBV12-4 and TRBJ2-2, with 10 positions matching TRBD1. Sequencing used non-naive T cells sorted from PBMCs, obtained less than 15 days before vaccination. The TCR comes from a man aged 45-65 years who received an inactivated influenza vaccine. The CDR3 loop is CASRTRTGGTGELFF. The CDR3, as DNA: TGTGCCAGCCGAACCAGGACAGGGGGTACCGGGGAGCTGTTTTTT.